The 19 T cell receptor beta chains in this list originate from one sample, sequenced in a study of neoadjuvant anti-PD-1 for oral cavity cancer. Time point specified: after neoadjuvant nivolumab, at surgical resection. Produced via immunoSEQ multiplex PCR; TCRdb's table is partial and in-frame only. The data hold some 13,000 clones, with under 85% observed a single time. This material consisted of PBMCs, taken after nivolumab (anti-PD-1) treatment. These receptors originate from a person aged 35-79 years with oral cavity squamous cell carcinoma.

This clone has just one count. The rearrangement links TRBV5-6 to TRBJ1-5, with TRBD1 identical over 8 bases. The ends lost 2 bases at V and 2 bases at J; junction bases unmatched: 6. CDR1 SGHDT and CDR2 YYEEEE come from the germline V gene. The CDR3 runs 16 residues. For the CDR3, the DNA is TGTGCCAGCAGCTTAGGACAGGGTGACGGCAATCAGCCCCAGCATTTT. It codes for CASSLGQGDGNQPQHF.

This clone occurred a few times. The chain carries TRBV18 and TRBJ1-4; the match to TRBD1 covers 11 bases. Germline CDR1 reads KGHSH; CDR2 reads LQKENI. The CDR3 runs to 16 residues. J lost 7 bases, V lost 3 bases, and 7 bases had no gene match. CDR3: CASSPLPGTGGEKLFF. The CDR3 coding sequence is TGTGCCAGCTCACCCCTACCCGGGACAGGGGGTGAAAAACTGTTTTTT.

The chain links TRBV5-8 to TRBJ2-1; 7 bases fit TRBD1. Germline CDR1 SGHTS, CDR2 YDEGEE. V lost 9 bases to trimming and J lost 6 bases; unmatched junction nucleotides: 12. The CDR3 covers 14 residues. The CDR3 coding sequence is TGTGCCAACCCTCGACAGGGTCTCTTCAATGAGCAGTTCTTC. As protein: CANPRQGLFNEQFF.

This rearrangement joins TRBV7-9 to TRBJ2-7; tentative D call: TRBD2 (6 bases). This CDR3 region has 15 residues. Trimming took 5 bases from V and 3 from J, leaving 17 bases between them. CDR1 is SEHNR, CDR2 FQNEAQ, per germline (reference sequence). CDR3 DNA sequence: TGTGCCAGCAGCGCCCACTGGGACTCTTACTACGAGCAGTACTTC. It translates to CASSAHWDSYYEQYF.

The V and J genes are TRBV6-5 and TRBJ1-1; no clear D. The CDR3 extends over 12 amino acids. Germline lookup yields CDR1 MNHEY and CDR2 SVGAGI. V shed 4 bases and J shed 4 bases, with 7 bases lying between them. CDR3 sequence (DNA): TGTGCCAGCAGTTCCCCGTTCACTGAAGCTTTCTTT. It translates to CASSSPFTEAFF.

The V gene is TRBV9, the J gene TRBJ1-1; 9 positions agree with TRBD1. Germline values: CDR1 SGDLS, CDR2 YYNGEE. The junction had 3 bases not matched to a gene; V was cut back by 3 bases and J by 3 bases. The CDR3 consists of 14 residues. CDR3 bases: TGTGCCAGCAGCGGCGGACAGGGGCACACTGAAGCTTTCTTT. It translates to CASSGGQGHTEAFF. Full variable domain (remainder filled in from reference TRBV9 and TRBJ1-1): DSGVTQTPKHLITATGQRVTLRCSPRSGDLSVYWYQQSLDQGLQFLIQYYNGEERAKGNILERFSAQQFPDLHSELNLSSLELGDSALYFCASSGGQGHTEAFFGQGTRLTVV.

This clone was seen only once. The J gene is TRBJ2-5, the V gene TRBV7-8; the D gene is possibly TRBD1 (6 bases). V was pared by 5 bases and J by 6 bases, with 19 bases between. Germline V lookup: CDR1 SGHVS, CDR2 FQNEAQ. The CDR3 runs to 15 residues. The CDR3 sequence: CASSLEAQGDKTQYF. For the CDR3, the DNA is TGTGCCAGCAGCCTTGAGGCACAGGGAGACAAGACCCAGTACTTC. Together with reference TRBV7-8 and TRBJ2-5, the CDR3 gives the full variable domain: GAGVSQSPRYKVAKRGQDVALRCDPISGHVSLFWYQQALGQGPEFLTYFQNEAQLDKSGLPSDRFFAERPEGSVSTLKIQRTQQEDSAVYLCASSLEAQGDKTQYFGPGTRLLVL.

The sample holds a few counts of this clone. The chain has TRBV6-5 and TRBJ2-1; possibly TRBD2 for D (5 bases). There are 11 residues in the CDR3. V was clipped by 7 bases and J by 8 bases, with 9 bases between them. Germline lookup yields CDR1 MNHEY and CDR2 SVGAGI. CDR3 bases: TGTGCCAGCAACTGGGGAGATGAGCAGTTCTTC. Its translation: CASNWGDEQFF.

The V gene is TRBV6-5, the J gene TRBJ1-1, with 7 bases aligning to TRBD1. J was trimmed by 5 bases and V by 6 bases; bases with no gene match: 9. The length of the CDR3 is 14 residues. Germline CDR1 and CDR2: MNHEY and SVGAGI. DNA of the CDR3: TGTGCCAGCAGACGTGACAGGGCATGGACTGAAGCTTTCTTT. Protein product: CASRRDRAWTEAFF.

The V and J genes are TRBV5-1 and TRBJ2-1; the D is unclear. Germline CDR1 SGHRS, CDR2 YFSETQ. With 4 bases removed from V and 0 bases from J, the gap between germline ends came to 8 bases. CDR3 size: 14 residues. The CDR3 region is CASSPRASYNEQFF. The CDR3 DNA reads TGCGCCAGCAGCCCGCGCGCCTCCTACAATGAGCAGTTCTTC.

The genes are TRBV11-2 and TRBJ1-4; no clear D. Germline V gene sequence: CDR1 SGHAT, CDR2 FQNNGV. This CDR3 contains 11 residues. The germline V and J ends were trimmed by 6 bases and 5 bases, with 4 bases remaining between them. The CDR3 coding sequence is TGTGCCAGCAGTTCGAATGAAAAACTGTTTTTT. This translates into CASSSNEKLFF.

The chain couples TRBV4-1 to TRBJ2-7; weak D call: TRBD2 (6 bases). Trimming removed 4 bases at V and 7 bases at J, with 29 bases between. CDR3 length: 18 residues. Germline V gene data show CDR1 as MGHRA and CDR2 as YSYEKL. The chain's CDR3 is CASSPILGLSLFVGEQYF. CDR3 DNA: TGCGCCAGCAGCCCGATTCTGGGACTCTCCCTTTTTGTGGGAGAGCAGTACTTC.

V gene TRBV5-6 combines with J gene TRBJ2-1; 7 bases align to TRBD1. CDR1 is SGHDT and CDR2 is YYEEEE in the germline V gene. V was clipped by 2 bases and J by 1 base; unmatched bases: 6. This CDR3 contains 16 residues. The CDR3 nucleotides read TGTGCCAGCAGCTTCCTTGGGGACAGTTCCTACAATGAGCAGTTCTTC. Encoded protein: CASSFLGDSSYNEQFF.

V and J are TRBV5-1 and TRBJ1-1, with D tentatively TRBD1 (6 bases). The V end lost 5 bases, the J end lost 8 bases, and 22 bases lay between the germline ends. Germline V lookup: CDR1 SGHRS, CDR2 YFSETQ. The CDR3 spans 15 residues. DNA for the CDR3: TGCGCCAGCAGAGTTACTGGACAGTCGGGTACAGAAGCTTTCTTT. Translating it yields CASRVTGQSGTEAFF.

The table lists this clone with a few counts. The genes are TRBV30 and TRBJ2-2; unclear D gene. CDR1 and CDR2 from the germline V gene are GTSNPN and SVGIG (reference sequence). The CDR3 has 14 amino acids. V lost 5 bases and J 4 bases, leaving 14 bases between the germline ends. This CDR3 is CAWSGQLGTGELFF. In DNA form, the CDR3 reads TGTGCCTGGTCCGGGCAGCTCGGCACCGGGGAGCTGTTTTTT.

The genes are TRBV29-1 and TRBJ2-7, with D possibly TRBD1 on 6 matching bases. Trimming pared 1 base from V and 6 bases from J, leaving 16 bases between. CDR3 length: 14 amino acids. Germline CDR1 and CDR2: SQVTM and ANQGSEA. The CDR3 DNA is TGCAGCGTTGAAGGGGGGACAAATACCGGCGAGCAGTACTTC. Its translation: CSVEGGTNTGEQYF.

This chain uses TRBV5-6 with TRBJ2-2; D possibly matches TRBD1 or TRBD2 (5 bases each). The CDR3 runs to 13 residues. Germline lookup yields CDR1 SGHDT and CDR2 YYEEEE. The V end was cut by 5 bases, the J end by 6 bases, with 11 bases between. CDR3 region: CASRTWGSGELFF. CDR3 sequence (DNA): TGTGCCAGCAGAACGTGGGGGTCCGGGGAGCTGTTTTTT. The complete variable domain, with remaining parts taken from reference TRBV5-6 and TRBJ2-2, reads DAGVTQSPTHLIKTRGQQVTLRCSPKSGHDTVSWYQQALGQGPQFIFQYYEEEERQRGNFPDRFSGHQFPNYSSELNVNALLLGDSALYLCASRTWGSGELFFGEGSRLTVL.

The chain uses TRBV2 and TRBJ2-2; possibly TRBD1 for D (6 bases). V was trimmed by 6 bases and J by 2 bases, leaving 10 bases between them. The germline CDR1 and CDR2 sequences are SNHLY and FYNNEI. The CDR3 consists of 14 residues. This chain's CDR3 is CASREDRNTGELFF. The CDR3 bases are TGTGCCAGCAGGGAGGACAGAAACACCGGGGAGCTGTTTTTT.

This chain uses TRBV6-1 with TRBJ1-3, with D possibly matching TRBD1 (5 bases). This CDR3 spans 17 amino acids. V lost 2 bases, J lost 4 bases, and 18 bases lay in between. The germline gives CDR1 MNHNS, CDR2 SASEGT. This CDR3 reads CASSEPGGGVTGNTIYF. The CDR3, as DNA: TGTGCCAGCAGTGAACCCGGCGGAGGGGTGACGGGAAACACCATATATTTT.